The 7 T cell receptor beta chains presented below share a single source sample, sequenced in a study of T cell responses to AZD1222 COVID-19 vaccine. Libraries were prepared by immunoSEQ multiplex PCR; TCRdb keeps only in-frame clonotypes and omits some of them. Seen here are about 91,000 clones, about 90% observed once, and the top ten hold less than 4%. This specimen was peripheral blood, taken 28 days after the second AZD1222 dose. These receptor sequences come from an adult who received the AZD1222 COVID-19 vaccine.

This rearrangement joins TRBV5-6 to TRBJ2-7; maybe TRBD2 (5 bases). This CDR3 contains 18 residues. The V end was cut by 0 bases, the J end by 6 bases, with 25 bases between. Germline V gives CDR1 SGHDT, CDR2 YYEEEE. CDR3 sequence: CASSLDGSWWQTTGEQYF. The CDR3 coding sequence is TGTGCCAGCAGCTTGGATGGTTCGTGGTGGCAGACTACGGGCGAGCAGTACTTC.

This clone was picked up a small number of times. This sample includes further DNA sequences coding for the same CDR3. The gene calls are TRBV15 and TRBJ2-7; TRBD2 might be the D (5 bases). Germline loops: CDR1 LNHNV, CDR2 YYDKDF (reference sequence). V lost 0 bases and J lost 2, with 11 bases in between. The length of the CDR3 is 15 residues. This CDR3 is CATSRDPGSTYEQYF. The CDR3 DNA is TGTGCCACCAGCAGAGATCCGGGGTCGACCTACGAGCAGTACTTC.

The gene calls are TRBV4-2 and TRBJ1-3; D remains ambiguous. Trimming shortened V by 0 bases and J by 0 bases, and 12 bases separated the two germline ends. The CDR3 runs 17 residues. Germline CDR1 and CDR2: LGHNA and YNFKEQ. The CDR3 sequence is CASSQDLRGSSGNTIYF. DNA for the CDR3: TGTGCCAGCAGCCAAGATCTACGAGGGAGCTCTGGAAACACCATATATTTT.

Only one count was recorded for this clone. The V gene is TRBV3-1 (or the pseudogene TRBV3-2), the J gene TRBJ2-2; D is perhaps TRBD1 (5 bases). V was clipped by 4 bases and J by 0 bases, with 12 bases between them. CDR3 length equals 16 residues. Germline V lookup: CDR1 LGHDT, CDR2 YNNKEL (reference sequence). The CDR3 DNA sequence: TGTGCCAGCAGCCTCAGGCAGGGATCGAACACCGGGGAGCTGTTTTTT. It encodes CASSLRQGSNTGELFF.

The chain uses TRBV12-3 or TRBV12-4 and TRBJ1-2; weak D call: TRBD1 (6 bases). The CDR3 is 12 residues long. Trimming took off 5 bases at V and 5 bases at J, with 9 bases between the two ends. In nucleotides, the CDR3 is TGTGCCAGCAGTGCACAGGGTTATGGCTACACCTTC. As protein: CASSAQGYGYTF.

This clone was counted between two and nine times. This same CDR3 is encoded by further DNA sequences in the sample. The chain carries TRBV5-6 and TRBJ2-6; D remains ambiguous. This CDR3 has 14 amino acids. The germline gives CDR1 SGHDT, CDR2 YYEEEE. V dropped 0 bases and J dropped 0 bases, with 1 base sitting between them. CDR3 nucleotide sequence: TGTGCCAGCAGCTTGGGCTCTGGGGCCAACGTCCTGACTTTC. Translated: CASSLGSGANVLTF. The full variable domain, in which reference TRBV5-6 and TRBJ2-6 provide the parts outside the CDR3, is DAGVTQSPTHLIKTRGQQVTLRCSPKSGHDTVSWYQQALGQGPQFIFQYYEEEERQRGNFPDRFSGHQFPNYSSELNVNALLLGDSALYLCASSLGSGANVLTFGAGSRLTVL.

Concerning this clone: An end of the junction differs from the germline gene, which may be a read error. This chain connects TRBV19 to TRBJ2-6, with a weak D call TRBD2 (8 bases). This CDR3 contains 18 residues. The germline V gene has CDR1 LNHDA and CDR2 SQIVND (reference sequence). The CDR3 nucleotides are TGTGCCAGTAGCCCACAGGGGACTAGGTACTCTGGGGCCAATGTCCTGACTTTC. Encoded protein: CASSPQGTRYSGANVLTF.